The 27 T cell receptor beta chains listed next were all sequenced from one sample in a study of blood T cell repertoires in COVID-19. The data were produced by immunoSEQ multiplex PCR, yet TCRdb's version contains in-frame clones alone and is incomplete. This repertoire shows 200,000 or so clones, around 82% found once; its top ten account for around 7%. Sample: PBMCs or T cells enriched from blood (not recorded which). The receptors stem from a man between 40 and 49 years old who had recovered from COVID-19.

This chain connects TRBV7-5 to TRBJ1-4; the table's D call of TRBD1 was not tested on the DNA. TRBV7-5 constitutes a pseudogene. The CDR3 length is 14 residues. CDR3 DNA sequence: TGTGCCAGAAGCTTTAGGACAGCAAATGAAAAACTGTTTTTT. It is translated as CARSFRTANEKLFF.

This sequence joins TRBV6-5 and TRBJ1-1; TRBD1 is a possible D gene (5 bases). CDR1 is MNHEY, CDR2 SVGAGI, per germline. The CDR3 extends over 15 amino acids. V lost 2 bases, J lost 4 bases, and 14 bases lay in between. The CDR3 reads CASSYMGMGPTEAFF. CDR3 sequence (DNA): TGTGCCAGCAGTTACATGGGGATGGGGCCCACTGAAGCTTTCTTT.

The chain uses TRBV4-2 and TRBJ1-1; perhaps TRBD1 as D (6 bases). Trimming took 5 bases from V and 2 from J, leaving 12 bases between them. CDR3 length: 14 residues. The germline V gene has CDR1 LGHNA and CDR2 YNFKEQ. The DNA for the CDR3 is TGTGCCAGCAGCGAGACAGGATCAAACACTGAAGCTTTCTTT. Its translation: CASSETGSNTEAFF.

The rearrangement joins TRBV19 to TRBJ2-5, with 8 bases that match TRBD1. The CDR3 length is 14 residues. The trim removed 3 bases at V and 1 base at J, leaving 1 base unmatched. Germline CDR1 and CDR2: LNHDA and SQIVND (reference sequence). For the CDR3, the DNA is TGTGCCAGTAGTATGGGACAGGTCCAAGAGACCCAGTACTTC. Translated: CASSMGQVQETQYF.

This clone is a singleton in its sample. CDR3 in amino acids: CACHHPGQREAFF. The CDR3 DNA is TGTGCCTGCCATCACCCGGGACAGCGTGAAGCTTTCTTT. The V gene is TRBV30, the J gene TRBJ1-1; 7 nucleotides agree with TRBD1. Germline loops: CDR1 GTSNPN, CDR2 SVGIG (reference sequence). V was clipped by 6 bases and J by 7 bases; unmatched bases: 11. CDR3 size: 13 residues. The full variable domain, completed using reference TRBV30 and TRBJ1-1, is SQTIHQWPATLVQPVGSPLSLECTVEGTSNPNLYWYRQAAGRGLQLLFYSVGIGQISSEVPQNLSASRPQDRQFILSSKKLLLSDSGFYLCACHHPGQREAFFGQGTRLTVV.

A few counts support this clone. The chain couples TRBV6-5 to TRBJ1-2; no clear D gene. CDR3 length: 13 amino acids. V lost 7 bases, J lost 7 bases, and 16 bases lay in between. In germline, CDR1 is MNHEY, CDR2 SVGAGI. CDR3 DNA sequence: TGTGCCAGCACGGTCTCACTTAGCGGTGGCTACACCTTC. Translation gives CASTVSLSGGYTF.

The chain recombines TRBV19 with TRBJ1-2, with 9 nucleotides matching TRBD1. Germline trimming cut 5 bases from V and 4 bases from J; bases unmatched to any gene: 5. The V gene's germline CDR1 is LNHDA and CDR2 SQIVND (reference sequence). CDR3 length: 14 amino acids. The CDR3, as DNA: TGTGCCAGTAGTCCCGGGACAGGGTCCTATGGCTACACCTTC. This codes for CASSPGTGSYGYTF.

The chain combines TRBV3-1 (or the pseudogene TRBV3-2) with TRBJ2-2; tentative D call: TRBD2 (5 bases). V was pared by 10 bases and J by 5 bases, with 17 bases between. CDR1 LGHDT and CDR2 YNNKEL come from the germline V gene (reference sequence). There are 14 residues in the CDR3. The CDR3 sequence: CATGTGEGTGELFF. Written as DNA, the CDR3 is TGTGCCACAGGCACCGGGGAAGGGACCGGGGAGCTGTTTTTT.

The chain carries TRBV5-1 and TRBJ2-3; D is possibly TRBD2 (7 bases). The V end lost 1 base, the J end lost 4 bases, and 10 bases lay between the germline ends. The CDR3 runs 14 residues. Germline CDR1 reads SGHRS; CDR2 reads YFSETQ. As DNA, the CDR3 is TGCGCCAGCAGCTTGTCCGGGGGGCCAGATACGCAGTATTTT. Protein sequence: CASSLSGGPDTQYF.

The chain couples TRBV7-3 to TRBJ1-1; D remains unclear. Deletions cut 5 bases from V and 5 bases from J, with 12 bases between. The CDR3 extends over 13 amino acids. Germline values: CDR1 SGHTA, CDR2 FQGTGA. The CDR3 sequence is CASSQASTTEAFF. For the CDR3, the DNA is TGTGCCAGCAGCCAAGCCTCGACTACTGAAGCTTTCTTT.

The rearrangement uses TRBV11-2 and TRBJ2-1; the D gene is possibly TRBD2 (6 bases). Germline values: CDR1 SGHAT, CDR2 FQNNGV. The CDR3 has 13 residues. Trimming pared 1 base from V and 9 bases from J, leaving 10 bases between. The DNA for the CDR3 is TGTGCCAGCAGCTTAGGGCGGGACGCTGAGCAGTTCTTC. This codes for CASSLGRDAEQFF.

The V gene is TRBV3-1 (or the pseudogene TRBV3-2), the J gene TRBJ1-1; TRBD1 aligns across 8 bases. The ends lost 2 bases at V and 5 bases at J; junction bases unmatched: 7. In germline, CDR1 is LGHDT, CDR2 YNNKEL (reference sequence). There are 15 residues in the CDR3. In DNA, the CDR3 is TGTGCCAGCAGCCAAATAGGACAGGGATCAACTGAAGCTTTCTTT. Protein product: CASSQIGQGSTEAFF.

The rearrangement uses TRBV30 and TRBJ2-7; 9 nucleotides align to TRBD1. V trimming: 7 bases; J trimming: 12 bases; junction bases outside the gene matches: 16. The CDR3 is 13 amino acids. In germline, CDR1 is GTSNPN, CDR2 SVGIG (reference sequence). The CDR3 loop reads CASSGTGWASWYF. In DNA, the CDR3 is TGTGCCTCCTCGGGGACAGGGTGGGCTTCTTGGTACTTC. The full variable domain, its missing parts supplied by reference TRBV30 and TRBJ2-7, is SQTIHQWPATLVQPVGSPLSLECTVEGTSNPNLYWYRQAAGRGLQLLFYSVGIGQISSEVPQNLSASRPQDRQFILSSKKLLLSDSGFYLCASSGTGWASWYFGPGTRLTVT.

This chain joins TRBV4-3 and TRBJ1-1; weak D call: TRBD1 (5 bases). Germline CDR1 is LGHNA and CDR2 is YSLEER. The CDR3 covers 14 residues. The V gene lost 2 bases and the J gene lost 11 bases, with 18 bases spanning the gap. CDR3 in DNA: TGCGCCAGCAGCCAAAGCAGGGAAGCCCTGAGGGCTTTCTTT. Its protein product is CASSQSREALRAFF.

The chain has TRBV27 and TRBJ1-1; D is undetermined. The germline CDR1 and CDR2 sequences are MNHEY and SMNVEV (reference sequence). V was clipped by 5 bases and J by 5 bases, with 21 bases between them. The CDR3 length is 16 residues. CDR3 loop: CASSTVPRPRGTEAFF. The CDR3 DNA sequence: TGTGCCAGCAGTACCGTCCCTCGGCCAAGAGGGACTGAAGCTTTCTTT.

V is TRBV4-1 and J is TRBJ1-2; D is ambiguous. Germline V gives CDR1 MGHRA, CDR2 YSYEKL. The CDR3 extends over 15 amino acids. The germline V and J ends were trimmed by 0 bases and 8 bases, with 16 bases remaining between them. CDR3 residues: CASSQDRGRVEGYTF. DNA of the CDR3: TGCGCCAGCAGCCAAGATCGGGGAAGGGTAGAGGGCTACACCTTC.

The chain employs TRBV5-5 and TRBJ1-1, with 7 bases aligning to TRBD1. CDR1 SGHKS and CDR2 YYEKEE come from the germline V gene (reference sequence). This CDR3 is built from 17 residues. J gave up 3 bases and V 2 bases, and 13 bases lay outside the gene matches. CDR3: CASSFRGFVESYTEAFF. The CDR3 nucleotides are TGTGCCAGCAGCTTCAGGGGGTTCGTTGAGTCGTACACTGAAGCTTTCTTT.

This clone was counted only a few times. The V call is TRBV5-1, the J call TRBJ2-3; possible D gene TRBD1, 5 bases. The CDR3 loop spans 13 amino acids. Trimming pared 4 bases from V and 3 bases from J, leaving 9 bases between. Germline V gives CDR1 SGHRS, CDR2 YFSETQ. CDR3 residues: CASSTRQTDTQYF. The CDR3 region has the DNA TGCGCCAGCAGCACCCGACAGACAGATACGCAGTATTTT.

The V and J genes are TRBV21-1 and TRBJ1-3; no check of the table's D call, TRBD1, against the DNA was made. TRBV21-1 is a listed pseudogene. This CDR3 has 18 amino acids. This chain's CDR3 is CAGHGQGRISYTGNTIYF. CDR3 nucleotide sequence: TGTGCCGGACACGGACAGGGACGAATATCTTACACTGGAAACACCATATATTTT.

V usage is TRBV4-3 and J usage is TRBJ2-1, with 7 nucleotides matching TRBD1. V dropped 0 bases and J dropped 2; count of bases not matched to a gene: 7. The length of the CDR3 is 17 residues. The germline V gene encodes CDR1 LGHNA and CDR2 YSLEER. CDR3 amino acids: CASSQDPTGYTYNEQFF. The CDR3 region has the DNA TGCGCCAGCAGCCAAGATCCGACAGGGTACACCTACAATGAGCAGTTCTTC.

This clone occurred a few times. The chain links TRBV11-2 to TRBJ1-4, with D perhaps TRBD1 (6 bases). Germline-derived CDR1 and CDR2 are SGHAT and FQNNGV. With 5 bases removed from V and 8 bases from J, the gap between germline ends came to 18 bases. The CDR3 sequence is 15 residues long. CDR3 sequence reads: CASSPVGGPQEKLFF. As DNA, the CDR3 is TGTGCCAGCAGCCCGGTGGGGGGGCCACAGGAAAAACTGTTTTTT.

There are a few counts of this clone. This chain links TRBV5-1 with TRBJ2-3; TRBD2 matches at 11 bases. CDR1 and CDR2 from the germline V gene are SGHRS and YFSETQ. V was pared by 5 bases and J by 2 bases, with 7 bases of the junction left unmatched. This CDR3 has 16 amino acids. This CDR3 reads CASRYSSGGPTDTQYF. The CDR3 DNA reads TGCGCCAGCAGGTACTCTAGCGGGGGGCCCACAGATACGCAGTATTTT.

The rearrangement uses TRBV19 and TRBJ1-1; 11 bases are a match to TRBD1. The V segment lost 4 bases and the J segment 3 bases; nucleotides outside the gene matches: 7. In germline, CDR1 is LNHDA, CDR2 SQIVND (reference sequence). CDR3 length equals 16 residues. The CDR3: CASSRGTGGGYTEAFF. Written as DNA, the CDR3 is TGTGCCAGTAGTAGAGGGACAGGGGGGGGTTACACTGAAGCTTTCTTT.

The CDR3 reads CASRPTGPINEKLFF. Written as DNA, the CDR3 is TGTGCCAGCAGACCTACAGGGCCCATTAATGAAAAACTGTTTTTT. The chain links TRBV6-5 to TRBJ1-4; possibly TRBD1 for D (6 bases). Trimming removed 6 bases from V and 4 bases from J, with 15 bases in between. The CDR3 totals 15 residues. In germline, CDR1 is MNHEY, CDR2 SVGAGI.

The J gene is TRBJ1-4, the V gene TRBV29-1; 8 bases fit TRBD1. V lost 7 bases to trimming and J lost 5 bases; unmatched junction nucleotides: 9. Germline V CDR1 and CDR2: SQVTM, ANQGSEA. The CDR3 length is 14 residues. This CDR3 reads CSGTHRGINEKLFF. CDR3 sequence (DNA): TGCAGCGGGACCCACAGGGGGATCAATGAAAAACTGTTTTTT.

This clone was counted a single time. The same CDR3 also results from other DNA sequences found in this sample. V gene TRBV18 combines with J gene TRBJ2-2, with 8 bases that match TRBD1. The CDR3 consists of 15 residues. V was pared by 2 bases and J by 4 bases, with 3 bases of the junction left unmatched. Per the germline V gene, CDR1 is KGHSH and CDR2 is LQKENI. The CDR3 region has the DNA TGTGCCAGCTCACCAGGGACAGGTTCCACCGGGGAGCTGTTTTTT. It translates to CASSPGTGSTGELFF.

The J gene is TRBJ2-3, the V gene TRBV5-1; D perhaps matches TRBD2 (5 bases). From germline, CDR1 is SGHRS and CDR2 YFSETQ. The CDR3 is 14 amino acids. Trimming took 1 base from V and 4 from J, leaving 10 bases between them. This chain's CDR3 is CASSLTSYADTQYF. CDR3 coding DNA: TGCGCCAGCAGCTTGACTAGTTACGCAGATACGCAGTATTTT.